The 3 T cell receptor beta chains below were found in one sample sequenced in a study of cytomegalovirus exposure and HLA in healthy donors. PCR was performed using 60 Vbeta and 13 Jbeta primers. Some clones are missing from TCRdb's copy, which holds only in-frame ones; the method was immunoSEQ multiplex PCR. Of some 98,000 clones in the sample, about 81% were seen once. Sequencing input: PBMCs. Receptors were obtained from a man aged 35 to 55 in good health and CMV-seronegative.

CDR3 residues: CAWRAGESSNSPLHF. The DNA for the CDR3 is TGTGCCTGGAGGGCAGGGGAGTCAAGTAATTCACCCCTCCACTTT. The rearrangement uses TRBV30 and TRBJ1-6, with D tentatively TRBD1 (6 bases). Germline assignment: CDR1 GTSNPN and CDR2 SVGIG (reference sequence). V was cut by 3 bases and J by 6 bases, with 15 bases left in between. The CDR3 consists of 15 residues.

The chain has TRBV6-5 and TRBJ2-1, with TRBD1 identical over 9 bases. This CDR3 region has 14 residues. Losses at the gene ends were 7 bases for V and 8 bases for J; bases not matched to a gene: 9. Germline CDR1 and CDR2: MNHEY and SVGAGI. The CDR3 loop reads CASKSWGQGYEQFF. The CDR3 region has the DNA TGTGCCAGCAAATCTTGGGGACAGGGCTATGAGCAGTTCTTC.

The chain carries TRBV10-3 and TRBJ1-1; D is unclear. In germline, CDR1 is ENHRY, CDR2 SYGVKD. V was clipped by 2 bases and J by 2 bases, with 6 bases between them. This CDR3 has 13 amino acids. The CDR3 region has the DNA TGTGCCATCAGTGAGATTCCTAACACTGAAGCTTTCTTT. Translating gives CAISEIPNTEAFF.